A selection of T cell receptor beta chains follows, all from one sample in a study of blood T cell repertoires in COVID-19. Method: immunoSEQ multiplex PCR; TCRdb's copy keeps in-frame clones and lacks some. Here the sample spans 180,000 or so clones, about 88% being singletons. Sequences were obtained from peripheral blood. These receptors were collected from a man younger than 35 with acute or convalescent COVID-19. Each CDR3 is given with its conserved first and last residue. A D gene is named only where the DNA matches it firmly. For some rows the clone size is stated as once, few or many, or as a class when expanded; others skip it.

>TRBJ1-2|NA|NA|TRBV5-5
CASSASRQFPYGYTF
TGTGCCAGCAGCGCGAGTCGACAGTTTCCCTATGGCTACACCTTC
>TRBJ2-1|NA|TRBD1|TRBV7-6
CASSSYRDRAGRQFF
TGTGCCAGCAGCTCATATAGGGACAGGGCGGGACGACAGTTCTTC
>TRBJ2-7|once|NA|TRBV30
CACTGESSYEQYF
TGTGCCTGTACAGGTGAAAGCTCCTACGAGCAGTACTTC
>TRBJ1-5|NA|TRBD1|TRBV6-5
CASRQGRHQPQHF
TGTGCCAGCAGACAGGGGCGTCATCAGCCCCAGCATTTT
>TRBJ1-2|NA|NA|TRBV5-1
CASSLDPGPYGYTF
TGCGCCAGCAGCTTGGACCCAGGGCCCTATGGCTACACCTTC
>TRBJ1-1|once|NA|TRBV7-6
CASSLALAGRNTEAFF
TGTGCCAGCAGCTTAGCCTTAGCGGGTCGGAACACTGAAGCTTTCTTT
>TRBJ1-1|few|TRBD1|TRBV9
CASSRQGARNTEAFF
TGTGCCAGCAGTCGGCAGGGGGCACGGAACACTGAAGCTTTCTTT
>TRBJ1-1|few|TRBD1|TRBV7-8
CASFPGTGNTEAFF
TGTGCCAGCTTCCCCGGGACAGGCAACACTGAAGCTTTCTTT
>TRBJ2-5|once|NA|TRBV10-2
CASSESVGEQETQYF
TGCGCCAGCAGTGAGTCTGTGGGCGAACAAGAGACCCAGTACTTC
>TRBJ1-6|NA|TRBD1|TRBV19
CARSCRDRGGNSPLHF
TGTGCCAGATCCTGCCGGGACAGGGGAGGGAATTCACCCCTCCACTTT
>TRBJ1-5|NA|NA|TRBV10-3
CATNGQPSNQPQHF
TGTGCCACAAACGGACAGCCAAGCAATCAGCCCCAGCATTTT
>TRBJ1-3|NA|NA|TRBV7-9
CASTQRRAGNTIYF
TGTGCCAGCACCCAGCGCAGGGCTGGAAACACCATATATTTT
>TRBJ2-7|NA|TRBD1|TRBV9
CASSEQDRAYEQYF
TGTGCCAGCAGCGAGCAGGACAGGGCCTACGAGCAGTACTTC
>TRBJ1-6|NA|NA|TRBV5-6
CASNLKEGFLNSPLHF
TGTGCCAGCAACCTAAAGGAGGGATTTCTAAATTCACCCCTCCACTTT
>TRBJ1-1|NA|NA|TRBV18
CATNGQLNTEAFF
TGTGCCACCAATGGACAGTTGAACACTGAAGCTTTCTTT
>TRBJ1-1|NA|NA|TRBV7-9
CASSLVQANTEAFF
TGTGCCAGCAGCTTAGTCCAGGCGAACACTGAAGCTTTCTTT
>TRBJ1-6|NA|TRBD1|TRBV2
CASSEGTGRNSPLHF
TGTGCCAGCAGTGAAGGGACAGGGAGAAATTCACCCCTCCACTTT
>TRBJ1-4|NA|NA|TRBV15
CATSTTAGEKLFF
TGTGCCACCAGTACGACGGCCGGGGAAAAACTGTTTTTT
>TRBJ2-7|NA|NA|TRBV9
CASSVGGSASYEQYF
TGTGCCAGCAGCGTAGGAGGGTCAGCCTCCTACGAGCAGTACTTC
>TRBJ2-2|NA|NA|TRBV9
CASSVEGSIGELFF
TGTGCCAGCAGCGTAGAGGGGTCCATCGGGGAGCTGTTTTTT
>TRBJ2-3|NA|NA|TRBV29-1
CSGNLGQRGPDTQYF
TGCAGCGGGAACTTGGGACAGCGGGGGCCAGATACGCAGTATTTT
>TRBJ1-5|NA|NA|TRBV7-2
CASSQGSTTSQHF
TGTGCCAGCAGCCAGGGGTCCACTACGTCCCAGCATTTT
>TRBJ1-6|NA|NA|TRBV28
CASSLRDSPLHF
TGTGCCAGCAGTTTGCGGGATTCACCCCTCCACTTT
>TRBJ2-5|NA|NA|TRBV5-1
CASSLQGSLEETQYF
TGCGCCAGCAGCTTGCAGGGATCGTTGGAAGAGACCCAGTACTTC
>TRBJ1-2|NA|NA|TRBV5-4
CASSLFGRDNDGYTF
TGTGCCAGCAGCTTGTTCGGCCGGGACAACGATGGCTACACCTTC
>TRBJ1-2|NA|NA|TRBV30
CAWMEGYGYTF
TGTGCCTGGATGGAGGGCTATGGCTACACCTTC
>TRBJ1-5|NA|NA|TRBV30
CAWKQGLGPQHF
TGTGCCTGGAAACAGGGCCTTGGGCCCCAGCATTTT
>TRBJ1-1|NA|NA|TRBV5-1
CASSLGTARSEAFF
TGCGCCAGCAGCTTGGGGACAGCCCGGAGTGAAGCTTTCTTT
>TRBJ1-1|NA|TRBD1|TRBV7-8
CASSPTGSRNTEAFF
TGTGCCAGCAGCCCGACAGGGTCGAGGAACACTGAAGCTTTCTTT
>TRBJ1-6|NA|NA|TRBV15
CATSSPTGPADNSPLHF
TGTGCCACCAGCAGCCCAACAGGGCCCGCAGATAATTCACCCCTCCACTTT
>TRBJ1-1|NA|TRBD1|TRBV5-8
CASSRQGLGTEAFF
TGTGCCAGCAGCCGACAGGGGCTGGGTACTGAAGCTTTCTTT
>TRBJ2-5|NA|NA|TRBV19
CASSIAPGETQYF
TGTGCCAGTAGTATAGCCCCAGGGGAGACCCAGTACTTC
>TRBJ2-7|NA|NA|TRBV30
CACDGAGISEQYF
TGTGCCTGCGATGGGGCAGGGATATCCGAGCAGTACTTC
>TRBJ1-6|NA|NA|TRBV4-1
CASSQDRARSPLHF
TGCGCCAGCAGCCAAGACAGGGCGAGGTCACCCCTCCACTTT
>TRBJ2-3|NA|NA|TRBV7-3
CASGSVSDTQYF
TGTGCCAGCGGTTCGGTGTCAGATACGCAGTATTTT